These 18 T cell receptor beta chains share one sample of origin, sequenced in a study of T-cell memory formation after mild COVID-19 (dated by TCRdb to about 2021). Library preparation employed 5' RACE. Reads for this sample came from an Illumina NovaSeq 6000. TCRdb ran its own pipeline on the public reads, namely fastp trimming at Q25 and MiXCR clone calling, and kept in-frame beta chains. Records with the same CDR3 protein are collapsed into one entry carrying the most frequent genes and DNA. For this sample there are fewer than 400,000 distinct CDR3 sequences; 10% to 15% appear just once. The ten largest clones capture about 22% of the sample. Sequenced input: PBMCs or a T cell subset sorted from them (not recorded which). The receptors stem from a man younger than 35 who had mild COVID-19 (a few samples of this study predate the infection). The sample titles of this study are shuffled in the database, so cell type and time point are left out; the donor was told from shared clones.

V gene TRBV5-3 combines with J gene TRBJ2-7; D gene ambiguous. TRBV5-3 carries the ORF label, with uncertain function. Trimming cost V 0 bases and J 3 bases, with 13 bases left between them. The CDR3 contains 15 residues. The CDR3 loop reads CARSLDPVGFYEQYF. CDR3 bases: TGTGCCAGAAGCTTGGACCCGGTGGGTTTCTACGAGCAGTACTTC.

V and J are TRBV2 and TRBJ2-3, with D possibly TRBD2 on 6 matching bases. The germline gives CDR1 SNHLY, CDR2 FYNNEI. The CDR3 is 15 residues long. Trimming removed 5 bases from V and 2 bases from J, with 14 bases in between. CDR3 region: CASSREQGDTDTQYF. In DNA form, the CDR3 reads TGTGCCAGCAGTCGGGAGCAAGGGGACACAGATACGCAGTATTTT.

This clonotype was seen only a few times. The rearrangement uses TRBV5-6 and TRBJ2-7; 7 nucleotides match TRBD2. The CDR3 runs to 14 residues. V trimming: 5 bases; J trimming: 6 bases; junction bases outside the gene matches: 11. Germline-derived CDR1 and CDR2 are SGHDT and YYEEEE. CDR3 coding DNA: TGTGCCAGCAGAACGGCGGGAGAGGGTCTCGAGCAGTACGTC. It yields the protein CASRTAGEGLEQYV.

The CDR3 DNA follows: TGCAGTGCTAGCCACAGTAACACCGGGGAGCTGTTTTTT. This codes for CSASHSNTGELFF. J is TRBJ2-2 and V is TRBV20-1, with D unresolved. This CDR3 spans 13 amino acids. Between the trimmed V and J ends, which lost 3 bases and 2 bases, there was a span of 7 bases. The V gene's germline CDR1 is DFQATT and CDR2 SNEGSKA (reference sequence).

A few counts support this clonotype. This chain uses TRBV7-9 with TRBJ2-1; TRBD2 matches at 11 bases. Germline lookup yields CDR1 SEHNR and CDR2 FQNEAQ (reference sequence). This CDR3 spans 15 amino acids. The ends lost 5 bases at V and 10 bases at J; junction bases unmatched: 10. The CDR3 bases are TGTGCCAGCAGCCCATTTAGCGGGGGGGCTGTGGAGCAGTTCTTC. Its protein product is CASSPFSGGAVEQFF.

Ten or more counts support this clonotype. The CDR3 DNA is TGCGCCAGCACGCCGCCCCCGTACACCCTACCCGGGGAGCTGTTTTTT. Its translation is CASTPPPYTLPGELFF. The gene calls are TRBV5-1 and TRBJ2-2; D not resolved. Germline assignment: CDR1 SGHRS and CDR2 YFSETQ. The CDR3 runs to 16 residues. Trimming pared 6 bases from V and 6 bases from J, leaving 21 bases between.

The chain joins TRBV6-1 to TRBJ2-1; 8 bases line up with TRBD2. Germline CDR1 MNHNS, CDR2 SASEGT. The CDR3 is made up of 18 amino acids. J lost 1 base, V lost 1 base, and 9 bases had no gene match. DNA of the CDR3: TGTGCCAGCAGTGAAGGGACTAGCTTGGATGGGTCCTACAATGAGCAGTTCTTC. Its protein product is CASSEGTSLDGSYNEQFF.

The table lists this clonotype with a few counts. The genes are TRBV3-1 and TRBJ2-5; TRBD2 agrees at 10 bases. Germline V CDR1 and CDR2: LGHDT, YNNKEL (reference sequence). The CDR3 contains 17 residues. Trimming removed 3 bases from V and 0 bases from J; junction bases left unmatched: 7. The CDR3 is CASSHLAGGRYQETQYF. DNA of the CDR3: TGTGCCAGCAGCCATTTAGCGGGGGGACGGTACCAAGAGACCCAGTACTTC.

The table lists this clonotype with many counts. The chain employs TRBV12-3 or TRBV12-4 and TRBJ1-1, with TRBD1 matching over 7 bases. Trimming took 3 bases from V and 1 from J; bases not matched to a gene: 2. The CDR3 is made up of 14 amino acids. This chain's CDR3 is CASSLTGPNTEAFF. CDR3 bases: TGTGCCAGCAGTTTGACAGGGCCGAACACTGAAGCTTTCTTT.

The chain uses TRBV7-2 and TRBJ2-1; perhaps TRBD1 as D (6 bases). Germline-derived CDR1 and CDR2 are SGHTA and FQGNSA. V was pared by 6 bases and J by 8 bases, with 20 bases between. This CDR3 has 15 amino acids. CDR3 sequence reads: CASRDIGTFGDEQFF. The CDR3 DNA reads TGTGCCAGCAGAGATATCGGGACATTCGGCGATGAGCAGTTCTTC.

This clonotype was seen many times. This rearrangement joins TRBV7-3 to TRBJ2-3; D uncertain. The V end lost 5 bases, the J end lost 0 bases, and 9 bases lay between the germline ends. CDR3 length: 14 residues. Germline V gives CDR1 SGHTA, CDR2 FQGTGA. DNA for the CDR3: TGTGCCAGCAGCCACGAAGGGAGCACAGATACGCAGTATTTT. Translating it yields CASSHEGSTDTQYF.

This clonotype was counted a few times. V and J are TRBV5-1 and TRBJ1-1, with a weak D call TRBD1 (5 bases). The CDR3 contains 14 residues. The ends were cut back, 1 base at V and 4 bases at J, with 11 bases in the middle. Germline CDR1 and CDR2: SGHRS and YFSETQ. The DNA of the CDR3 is TGCGCCAGCAGCTTGCCAGGGAAAGGCACTGAAGCTTTCTTT. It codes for CASSLPGKGTEAFF.

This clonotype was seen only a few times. The DNA of the CDR3 is TGTGCCAGCAGCCAATCGACAGACTATGGCTACACCTTC. Its translation is CASSQSTDYGYTF. The chain joins TRBV16 to TRBJ1-2, with a weak D call TRBD1 (5 bases). Germline loops: CDR1 KGHSY, CDR2 FQNENV. The CDR3 length is 13 residues. V lost 0 bases, J lost 3 bases, and 5 bases lay in between.

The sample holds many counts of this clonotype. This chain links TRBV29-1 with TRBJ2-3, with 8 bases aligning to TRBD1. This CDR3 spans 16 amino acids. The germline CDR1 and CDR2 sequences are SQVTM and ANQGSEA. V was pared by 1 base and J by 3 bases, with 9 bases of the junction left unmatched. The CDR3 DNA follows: TGCAGCGTTGAAGTATGGGACAGGACAGGTACAGATACGCAGTATTTT. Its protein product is CSVEVWDRTGTDTQYF.

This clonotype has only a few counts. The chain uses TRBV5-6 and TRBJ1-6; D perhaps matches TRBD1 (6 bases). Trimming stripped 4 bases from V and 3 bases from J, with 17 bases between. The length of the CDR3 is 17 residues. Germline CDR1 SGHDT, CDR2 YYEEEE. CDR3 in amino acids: CASSLRDRRLYNSPLHF. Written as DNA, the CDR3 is TGTGCCAGCAGCCTTAGAGACAGGAGACTCTATAATTCACCCCTCCACTTT.

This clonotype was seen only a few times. CDR3: CASSPRGSEEQYF. The CDR3 region has the DNA TGTGCCAGCAGCCCCCGGGGCAGTGAAGAGCAGTACTTC. The V and J genes are TRBV6-5 and TRBJ2-7, with D tentatively TRBD1 or TRBD2 (5 bases each). The CDR3 covers 13 residues. From germline, CDR1 is MNHEY and CDR2 SVGAGI. V lost 6 bases to trimming and J lost 7 bases, with 16 bases between them.

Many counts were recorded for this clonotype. The CDR3 DNA sequence: TGTGCCAGCAGCTTCACCGGACAGGGAACACATGGCTACACCTTC. This codes for CASSFTGQGTHGYTF. The J gene is TRBJ1-2, the V gene TRBV5-6; 8 nucleotides match TRBD1. This CDR3 is built from 15 residues. Germline V gene sequence: CDR1 SGHDT, CDR2 YYEEEE. V shed 2 bases and J 6 bases; nucleotides not matched to a gene: 9.

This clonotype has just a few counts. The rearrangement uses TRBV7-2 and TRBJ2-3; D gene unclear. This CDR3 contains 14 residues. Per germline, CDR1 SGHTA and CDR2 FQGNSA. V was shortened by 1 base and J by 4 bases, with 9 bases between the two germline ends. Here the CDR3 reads CASSLGSTPDTQYF. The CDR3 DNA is TGTGCCAGCAGCTTAGGTAGCACCCCAGATACGCAGTATTTT.